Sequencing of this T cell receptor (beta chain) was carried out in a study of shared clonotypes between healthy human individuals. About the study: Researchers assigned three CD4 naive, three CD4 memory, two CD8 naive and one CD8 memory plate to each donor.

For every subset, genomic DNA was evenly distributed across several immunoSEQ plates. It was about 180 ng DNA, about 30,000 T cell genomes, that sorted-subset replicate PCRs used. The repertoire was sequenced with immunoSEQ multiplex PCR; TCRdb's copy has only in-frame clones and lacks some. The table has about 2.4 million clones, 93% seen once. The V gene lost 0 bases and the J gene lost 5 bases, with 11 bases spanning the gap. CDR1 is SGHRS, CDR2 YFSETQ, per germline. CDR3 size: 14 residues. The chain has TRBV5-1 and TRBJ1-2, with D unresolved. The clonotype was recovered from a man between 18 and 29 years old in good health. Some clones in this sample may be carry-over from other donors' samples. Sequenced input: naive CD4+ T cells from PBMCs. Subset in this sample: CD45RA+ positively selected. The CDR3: CASSLVGERYGYTF. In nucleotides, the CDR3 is TGCGCCAGCAGCTTGGTTGGGGAGCGGTATGGCTACACCTTC. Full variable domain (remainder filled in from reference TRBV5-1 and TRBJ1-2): KAGVTQTPRYLIKTRGQQVTLSCSPISGHRSVSWYQQTPGQGLQFLFEYFSETQRNKGNFPGRFSGRQFSNSRSEMNVSTLELGDSALYLCASSLVGERYGYTFGSGTRLTVV.